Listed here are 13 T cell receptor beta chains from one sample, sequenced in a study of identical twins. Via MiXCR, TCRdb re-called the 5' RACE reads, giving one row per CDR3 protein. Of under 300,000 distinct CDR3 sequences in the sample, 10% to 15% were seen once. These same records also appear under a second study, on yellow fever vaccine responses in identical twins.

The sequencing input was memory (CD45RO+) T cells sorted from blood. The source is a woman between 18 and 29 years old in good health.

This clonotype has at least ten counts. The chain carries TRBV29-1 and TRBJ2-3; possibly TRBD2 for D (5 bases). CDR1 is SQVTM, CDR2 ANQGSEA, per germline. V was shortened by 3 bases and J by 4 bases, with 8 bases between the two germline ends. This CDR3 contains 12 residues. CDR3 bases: TGCAGCGTTGACGCCGGGGCAGATACGCAGTATTTT. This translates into CSVDAGADTQYF.

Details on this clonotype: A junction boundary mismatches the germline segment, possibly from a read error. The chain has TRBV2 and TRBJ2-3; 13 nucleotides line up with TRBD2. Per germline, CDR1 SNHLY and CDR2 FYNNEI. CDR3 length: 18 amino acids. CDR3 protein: CASREGTSGVASTGTQYF. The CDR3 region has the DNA TGTGCCAGCAGGGAAGGGACTAGCGGGGTCGCTAGCACAGGTACGCAGTATTTT. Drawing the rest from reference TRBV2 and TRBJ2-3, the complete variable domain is EPEVTQTPSHQVTQMGQEVILRCVPISNHLYFYWYRQILGQKVEFLVSFYNNEISEKSEIFDDQFSVERPDGSNFTLKIRSTKLEDSAMYFCASREGTSGVASTGTQYFGPGTRLTVL.

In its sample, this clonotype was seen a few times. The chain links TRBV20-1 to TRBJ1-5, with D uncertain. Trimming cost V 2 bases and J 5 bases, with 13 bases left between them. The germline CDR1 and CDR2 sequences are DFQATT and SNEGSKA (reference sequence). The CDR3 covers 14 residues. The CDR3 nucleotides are TGCAGTGCTAGAAAGTGGGGATTGGATCAGCCCCAGCATTTT. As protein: CSARKWGLDQPQHF.

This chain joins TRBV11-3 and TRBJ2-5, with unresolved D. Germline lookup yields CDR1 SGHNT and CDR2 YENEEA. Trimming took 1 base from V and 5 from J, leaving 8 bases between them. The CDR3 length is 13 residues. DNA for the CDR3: TGTGCCAGCAGCTTAGGCCCCCTGGAGACCCAGTACTTC. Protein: CASSLGPLETQYF.

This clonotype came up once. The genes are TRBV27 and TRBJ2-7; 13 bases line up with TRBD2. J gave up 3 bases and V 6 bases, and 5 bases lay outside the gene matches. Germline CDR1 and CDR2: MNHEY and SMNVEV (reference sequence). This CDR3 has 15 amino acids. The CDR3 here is CASRYGLAGVYEQYF. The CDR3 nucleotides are TGTGCCAGCAGATACGGACTAGCGGGAGTCTACGAGCAGTACTTC.

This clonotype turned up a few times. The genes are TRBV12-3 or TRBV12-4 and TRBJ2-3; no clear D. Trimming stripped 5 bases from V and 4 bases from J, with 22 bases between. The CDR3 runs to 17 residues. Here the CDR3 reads CASSPLLLLRKPDTQYF. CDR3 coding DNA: TGTGCCAGCAGTCCCCTGCTACTGTTACGGAAACCAGATACGCAGTATTTT.

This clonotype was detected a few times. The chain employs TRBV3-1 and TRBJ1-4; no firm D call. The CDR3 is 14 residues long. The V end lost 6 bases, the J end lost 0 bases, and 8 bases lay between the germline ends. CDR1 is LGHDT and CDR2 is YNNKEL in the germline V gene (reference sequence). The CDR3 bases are TGTGCCAGCAGACAACAAGCAACTAATGAAAAACTGTTTTTT. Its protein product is CASRQQATNEKLFF.

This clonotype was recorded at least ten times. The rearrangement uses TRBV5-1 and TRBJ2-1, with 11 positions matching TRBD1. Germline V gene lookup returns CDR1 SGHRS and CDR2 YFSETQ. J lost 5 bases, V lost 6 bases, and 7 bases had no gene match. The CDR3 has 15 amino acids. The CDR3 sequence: CASIFGQGANNEQFF. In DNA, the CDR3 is TGCGCCAGCATCTTTGGACAGGGGGCTAACAATGAGCAGTTCTTC.

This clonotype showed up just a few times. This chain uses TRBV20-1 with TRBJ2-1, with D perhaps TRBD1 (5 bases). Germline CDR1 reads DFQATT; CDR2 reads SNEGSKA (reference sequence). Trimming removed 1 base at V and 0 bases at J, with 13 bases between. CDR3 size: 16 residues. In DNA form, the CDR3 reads TGCAGTGCTAGAGTTGCCAGGGCAAACTCCTACAATGAGCAGTTCTTC. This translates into CSARVARANSYNEQFF.

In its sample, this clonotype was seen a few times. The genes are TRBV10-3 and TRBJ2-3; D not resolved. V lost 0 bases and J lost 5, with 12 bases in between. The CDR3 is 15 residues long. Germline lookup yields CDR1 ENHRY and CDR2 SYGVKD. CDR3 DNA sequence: TGTGCCATCAGTGAGTCGAGTAGACCCGTAGATACGCAGTATTTT. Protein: CAISESSRPVDTQYF.

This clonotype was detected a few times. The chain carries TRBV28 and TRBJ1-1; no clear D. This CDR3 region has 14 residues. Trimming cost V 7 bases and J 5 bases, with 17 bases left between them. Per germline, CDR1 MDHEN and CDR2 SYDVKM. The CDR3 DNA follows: TGTGCCAGCATCGGTCCGGGCTCCCGAACTGAAGCTTTCTTT. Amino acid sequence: CASIGPGSRTEAFF.

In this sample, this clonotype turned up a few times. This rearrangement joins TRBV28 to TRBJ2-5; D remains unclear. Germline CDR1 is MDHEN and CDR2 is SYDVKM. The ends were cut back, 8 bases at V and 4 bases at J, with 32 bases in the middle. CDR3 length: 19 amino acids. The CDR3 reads CASGSVGLSQVLGIETQYF. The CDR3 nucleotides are TGTGCCAGCGGTTCGGTCGGGCTTAGCCAAGTCCTTGGGATAGAGACCCAGTACTTC.

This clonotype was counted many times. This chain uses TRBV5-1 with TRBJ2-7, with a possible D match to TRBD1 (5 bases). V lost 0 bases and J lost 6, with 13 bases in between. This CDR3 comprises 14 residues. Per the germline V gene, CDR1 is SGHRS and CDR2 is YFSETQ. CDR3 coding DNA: TGCGCCAGCAGCTTGGTCCAGGGATCGATCGAGCAGTACTTC. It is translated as CASSLVQGSIEQYF.